These 24 T cell receptor beta chains were all obtained from the same sample, sequenced in a study of T cells after yellow fever vaccination. TCRdb reprocessed the 5' RACE reads via MiXCR and lists one record per CDR3 protein. The sample holds more than 300,000 distinct CDR3 sequences; around 4.3% are singletons and the top ten take approximately 19%. The sequencing here drew on PBMCs, taken 15 days after the yellow fever booster vaccination. These receptors were taken from a man in his late teens or twenties who received the YFV17D yellow fever vaccine.

At least ten counts were recorded for this clonotype. The chain links TRBV5-4 to TRBJ2-5; 14 bases agree with TRBD2. The germline gives CDR1 SGHNT, CDR2 YYREEE (reference sequence). CDR3 length: 15 residues. J gave up 5 bases and V 5 bases, and 5 bases lay outside the gene matches. CDR3 sequence: CASRATSGGVETQYF. The CDR3 nucleotides are TGTGCCAGCAGGGCGACTAGCGGGGGGGTTGAGACCCAGTACTTC. The whole variable domain, remainder taken from reference TRBV5-4 and TRBJ2-5, is ETGVTQSPTHLIKTRGQQVTLRCSSQSGHNTVSWYQQALGQGPQFIFQYYREEENGRGNFPPRFSGLQFPNYSSELNVNALELDDSALYLCASRATSGGVETQYFGPGTRLLVL.

In this sample, this clonotype turned up a few times. The V gene is TRBV27, the J gene TRBJ2-4; D is unresolved. The CDR3 covers 13 residues. V was trimmed by 2 bases and J by 3 bases, leaving 5 bases between them. Germline-derived CDR1 and CDR2 are MNHEY and SMNVEV (reference sequence). The CDR3 DNA reads TGTGCCAGCAGTTTAAGCAGCAAAAACATTCAGTACTTC. Translation gives CASSLSSKNIQYF.

V and J are TRBV25-1 and TRBJ2-5; D may be TRBD2 (6 bases). The germline V gene encodes CDR1 MGHDK and CDR2 SYGVNS. The CDR3 is 17 residues long. V lost 3 bases, J lost 5 bases, and 22 bases lay in between. The CDR3 loop reads CASSDLLSAGRLETQYF. For the CDR3, the DNA is TGTGCCAGCAGTGATTTACTTTCGGCGGGGAGGTTGGAGACCCAGTACTTC.

The chain employs TRBV20-1 and TRBJ2-5; no reliable D call. V lost 3 bases and J 4 bases, leaving 6 bases between the germline ends. The CDR3 covers 11 residues. In germline, CDR1 is DFQATT, CDR2 SNEGSKA (reference sequence). CDR3 sequence reads: CSARRIETQYF. The DNA for the CDR3 is TGCAGTGCTAGGAGGATAGAGACCCAGTACTTC.

This clonotype was counted ten times or more. The rearrangement uses TRBV12-3 or TRBV12-4 and TRBJ1-5; D is possibly TRBD1 (5 bases). The CDR3 has 14 amino acids. V was pared by 6 bases and J by 3 bases, with 12 bases between. Here the CDR3 DNA reads TGTGCCAGCAGGAAACCGGGACCCAATCAGCCCCAGCATTTT. Translating gives CASRKPGPNQPQHF.

This clonotype was seen many times. V is TRBV5-1 and J is TRBJ2-2; D is unresolved. This CDR3 region has 14 residues. Trimming cost V 3 bases and J 5 bases, with 11 bases left between them. Germline CDR1 and CDR2: SGHRS and YFSETQ. The CDR3 protein is CASSSETETGELFF. The CDR3 region has the DNA TGCGCCAGCAGCTCCGAGACGGAAACCGGGGAGCTGTTTTTT. The variable domain in full, with the rest retrieved from reference TRBV5-1 and TRBJ2-2, is KAGVTQTPRYLIKTRGQQVTLSCSPISGHRSVSWYQQTPGQGLQFLFEYFSETQRNKGNFPGRFSGRQFSNSRSEMNVSTLELGDSALYLCASSSETETGELFFGEGSRLTVL.

This clonotype has at least ten counts. The genes are TRBV9 and TRBJ2-1; 7 bases agree with TRBD2. The CDR3 has 15 residues. V lost 0 bases and J lost 6; bases outside the gene matches: 6. From germline, CDR1 is SGDLS and CDR2 YYNGEE. The CDR3 here is CASSVDARGGNEQFF. CDR3 DNA sequence: TGTGCCAGCAGCGTAGACGCGCGCGGGGGCAATGAGCAGTTCTTC.

This clonotype was seen only a few times. The chain employs TRBV7-2 and TRBJ1-6, with D maybe TRBD1 (6 bases). The V gene lost 0 bases and the J gene lost 9 bases, with 21 bases spanning the gap. The germline V gene encodes CDR1 SGHTA and CDR2 FQGNSA. The CDR3 sequence is 18 residues long. CDR3 nucleotides: TGTGCCAGCAGCTTAGCCCAGCATCTACAGGGTATAAGTTCACCCCTCCACTTT. Encoded protein: CASSLAQHLQGISSPLHF.

At least ten counts were recorded for this clonotype. J is TRBJ2-3 and V is TRBV5-6; 10 bases are a match to TRBD1. This CDR3 comprises 15 residues. V lost 4 bases and J lost 3; bases outside the gene matches: 5. Germline V CDR1 and CDR2: SGHDT, YYEEEE. In nucleotides, the CDR3 is TGTGCCAGCAGCAAGGGACAGGGGACGACAGATACGCAGTATTTT. This sequence encodes CASSKGQGTTDTQYF. Looking up the rest from reference TRBV5-6 and TRBJ2-3 gives the full variable domain: DAGVTQSPTHLIKTRGQQVTLRCSPKSGHDTVSWYQQALGQGPQFIFQYYEEEERQRGNFPDRFSGHQFPNYSSELNVNALLLGDSALYLCASSKGQGTTDTQYFGPGTRLTVL.

The chain carries TRBV19 and TRBJ1-3; D ambiguous. This CDR3 is built from 13 residues. Between the trimmed V and J ends, which lost 6 bases and 0 bases, there was a span of 6 bases. From germline, CDR1 is LNHDA and CDR2 SQIVND (reference sequence). This CDR3 is CASRRSSGNTIYF. The DNA of the CDR3 is TGTGCCAGTAGAAGGAGCTCTGGAAACACCATATATTTT.

This clonotype showed up just a few times. This sequence joins TRBV5-1 and TRBJ2-1; D may be TRBD2 (6 bases). The CDR3 consists of 15 residues. The V end lost 7 bases, the J end lost 8 bases, and 22 bases lay between the germline ends. Germline V gives CDR1 SGHRS, CDR2 YFSETQ. The CDR3 coding sequence is TGCGCCAGCGGGGGTGGGGCGGGGACCAAGGATGAGCAGTTCTTC. As protein: CASGGGAGTKDEQFF.

This chain connects TRBV7-8 to TRBJ2-2; D not resolved. Germline V gives CDR1 SGHVS, CDR2 FQNEAQ. This CDR3 contains 15 residues. Trimming left V 1 base short and J 7 bases short, with 13 bases between. The CDR3: CASSLGLESGGELFF. Written as DNA, the CDR3 is TGTGCCAGCAGCTTAGGTCTCGAGTCGGGCGGGGAGCTGTTTTTT.

Ten or more counts support this clonotype. The V and J genes are TRBV5-5 and TRBJ2-1; 11 nucleotides match TRBD1. CDR1 is SGHKS and CDR2 is YYEKEE in the germline V gene (reference sequence). CDR3 size: 20 residues. The V gene end was trimmed by 1 base and the J gene end by 7 bases; junction bases not matched to a gene: 19. The CDR3 spells CASSLSPGQGALAGTNEQFF. CDR3 in DNA: TGTGCCAGCAGCTTGTCTCCCGGACAGGGGGCCCTAGCGGGGACAAATGAGCAGTTCTTC.

This clonotype was counted at least ten times. The chain recombines TRBV5-1 with TRBJ1-1, with TRBD1 as a possible D gene (6 bases). V lost 4 bases and J 9 bases, leaving 19 bases between the germline ends. There are 14 residues in the CDR3. The germline CDR1 and CDR2 sequences are SGHRS and YFSETQ. CDR3 coding DNA: TGCGCCAGCAGCCCGGGCGGGACACCCAATAAAGCTTTCTTT. Translated, it gives CASSPGGTPNKAFF.

This clonotype was recorded at least ten times. The chain is built from TRBV6-2 or TRBV6-3 and TRBJ2-7; 9 bases match TRBD1. Germline V gives CDR1 MNHEY, CDR2 SVGEGT. The CDR3 covers 16 residues. With 6 bases clipped from V and 3 bases from J, the junction kept 12 bases outside the gene matches. The CDR3 sequence: CASSHPTGTGLYEQYV. The CDR3 region has the DNA TGTGCCAGCAGCCATCCTACTGGGACAGGGCTCTACGAGCAGTACGTC.

V is TRBV9 and J is TRBJ2-3, with 7 positions matching TRBD2. J was trimmed by 4 bases and V by 1 base; bases with no gene match: 9. Germline V lookup: CDR1 SGDLS, CDR2 YYNGEE. The length of the CDR3 is 16 residues. The CDR3 protein is CASSVRPMLAADTQYF. The CDR3 DNA reads TGTGCCAGCAGCGTACGGCCTATGCTAGCGGCAGATACGCAGTATTTT.

The genes are TRBV24-1 and TRBJ1-5, with 12 nucleotides matching TRBD1. The germline CDR1 and CDR2 sequences are KGHDR and SFDVKD. With 3 bases clipped from V and 5 bases from J, the junction kept 4 bases outside the gene matches. This CDR3 is built from 16 residues. CDR3 bases: TGTGCCACCAGTGATACGGGACAGGGGGCGGATCAGCCCCAGCATTTT. Amino acids: CATSDTGQGADQPQHF.

This chain uses TRBV30 with TRBJ1-2, with D perhaps matching TRBD1 (5 bases). The germline V gene has CDR1 GTSNPN and CDR2 SVGIG (reference sequence). V lost 6 bases and J lost 3, with 14 bases in between. There are 13 residues in the CDR3. The CDR3 sequence: CACARGPYYGYTF. The CDR3 DNA reads TGTGCCTGTGCACGGGGACCGTACTATGGCTACACCTTC.

This chain uses TRBV6-1 with TRBJ2-3; D may be TRBD2 (6 bases). The CDR3 spans 13 residues. V lost 8 bases, J lost 3 bases, and 12 bases lay in between. In germline, CDR1 is MNHNS, CDR2 SASEGT. This CDR3 is CASWGEWTDTQYF. CDR3 in DNA: TGTGCCAGCTGGGGGGAGTGGACAGATACGCAGTATTTT.

This clonotype was detected a few times. This rearrangement joins TRBV20-1 to TRBJ2-7, with 8 nucleotides matching TRBD1. The V segment lost 3 bases and the J segment 5 bases; nucleotides outside the gene matches: 3. This CDR3 has 12 residues. Germline CDR1 is DFQATT and CDR2 is SNEGSKA (reference sequence). The CDR3 loop reads CSARATGDEQYF. The CDR3 DNA sequence: TGCAGTGCTAGGGCGACAGGGGACGAGCAGTACTTC.

In its sample, this clonotype was seen a few times. The chain recombines TRBV20-1 with TRBJ2-2; tentatively, D is TRBD1 (5 bases). The CDR3 has 14 residues. Germline CDR1 DFQATT, CDR2 SNEGSKA (reference sequence). V lost 4 bases and J lost 0, with 9 bases in between. CDR3 loop: CSAIKQANTGELFF. The CDR3 DNA sequence: TGCAGTGCTATCAAACAGGCGAACACCGGGGAGCTGTTTTTT.

Ten or more counts support this clonotype. The genes are TRBV5-1 and TRBJ2-1, with TRBD2 matching 12 bases. CDR1 SGHRS and CDR2 YFSETQ come from the germline V gene. Trimming removed 2 bases from V and 10 bases from J; junction bases left unmatched: 7. This CDR3 comprises 15 residues. CDR3 region: CASSLPSGGAPEQFF. The CDR3 region has the DNA TGCGCCAGCAGCTTACCTAGCGGGGGGGCGCCCGAGCAGTTCTTC.

This clonotype has ten or more counts. CDR3 in amino acids: CASSLGGSPQHF. The CDR3 DNA reads TGTGCCAGCAGTTTAGGGGGTTCGCCCCAGCATTTT. The chain has TRBV12-3 or TRBV12-4 and TRBJ1-5; D is unclear. Trimming pared 1 base from V and 9 bases from J, leaving 7 bases between. CDR3 length equals 12 residues.

This clonotype has only a few counts. The chain links TRBV5-1 to TRBJ2-5, with D hard to call. The CDR3 extends over 14 amino acids. V was cut by 4 bases and J by 5 bases, with 15 bases left in between. The germline V gene has CDR1 SGHRS and CDR2 YFSETQ. CDR3 residues: CASSNRARSETQYF. The CDR3 DNA is TGCGCCAGCAGCAACCGGGCCCGGTCGGAGACCCAGTACTTC.